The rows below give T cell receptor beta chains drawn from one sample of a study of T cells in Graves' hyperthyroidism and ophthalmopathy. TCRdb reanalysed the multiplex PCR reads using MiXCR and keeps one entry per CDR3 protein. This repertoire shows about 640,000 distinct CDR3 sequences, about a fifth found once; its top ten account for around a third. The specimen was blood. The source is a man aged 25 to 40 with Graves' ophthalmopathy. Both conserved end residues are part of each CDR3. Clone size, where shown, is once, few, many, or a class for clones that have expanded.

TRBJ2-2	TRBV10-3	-	CAISESLGAGTGELFF
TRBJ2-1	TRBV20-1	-	CSHTGTSGHNEQFF
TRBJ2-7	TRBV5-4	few	CASSSTGGPYEQYF
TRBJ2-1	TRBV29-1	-	CSVDGVVAPIKTYNEQFF
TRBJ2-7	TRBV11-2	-	CASSDHGTGDYEQYF
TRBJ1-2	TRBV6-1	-	CASSPRTGANFYGYTF
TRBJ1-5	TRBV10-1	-	CASRTPGQGPSNQPQHF
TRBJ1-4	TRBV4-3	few	CASSQDPDRLNEKLFF
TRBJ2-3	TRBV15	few	CATSSPEMGSTDTQYF
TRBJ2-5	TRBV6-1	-	CASSPGTIQETQYF
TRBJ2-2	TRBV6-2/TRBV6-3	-	CASSPIAGGKGTGELFF
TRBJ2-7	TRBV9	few	CASSVGREQYF
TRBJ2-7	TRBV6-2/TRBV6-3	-	CASSFGLQPGEQYF
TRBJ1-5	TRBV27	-	CASRPGHLGNQPQHF
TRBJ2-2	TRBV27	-	CASSWGQGETGELFF
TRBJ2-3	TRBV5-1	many	CASSPLTSGNTDTQYF
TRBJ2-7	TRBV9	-	CASSPFSGSLYEQYF
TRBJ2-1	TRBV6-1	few	CASKPGTSGYNEQFF
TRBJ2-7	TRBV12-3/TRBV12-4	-	CASSLKGAGFYEQYF
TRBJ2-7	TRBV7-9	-	CASSLGEFEQYF
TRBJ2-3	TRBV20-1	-	CSAREARGLGDTQYF
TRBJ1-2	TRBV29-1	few	CSVDLGGPYGYTF
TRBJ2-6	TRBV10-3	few	CAIRSGTGDSGANVLTF
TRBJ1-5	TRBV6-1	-	CASKFSGTANQPQHF
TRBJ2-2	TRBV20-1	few	CSARPPRGTGELFF
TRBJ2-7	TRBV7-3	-	CVSSRGVNWVGSYEQYF
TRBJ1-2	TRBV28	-	CAGQARGRDGYTF
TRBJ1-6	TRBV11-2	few	CASSSGGAGNSPLHF
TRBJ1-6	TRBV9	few	CASSPHPGGDNSPLHF
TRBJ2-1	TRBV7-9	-	CASSLVGGGLAGPNNEQFF
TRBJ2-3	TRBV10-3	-	CAISEERTGSRQYF
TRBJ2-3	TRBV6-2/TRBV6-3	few	CASSYRGLGIQYF
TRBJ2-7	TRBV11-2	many	CASRGTSGRVDEQYF
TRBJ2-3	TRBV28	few	CASSFRREGYTDTQYF
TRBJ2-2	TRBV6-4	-	CASRAGATNTGELFF
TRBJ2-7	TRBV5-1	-	CASSFDPGQTYEQYF
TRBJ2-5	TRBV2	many	CASSDAGRETQYF
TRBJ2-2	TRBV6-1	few	CASTVHVVTGELFF
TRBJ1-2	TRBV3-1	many	CASSQDLRHGYTF
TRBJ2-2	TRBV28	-	CASSFGEANTGELFF
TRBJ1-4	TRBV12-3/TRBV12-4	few	CASSLGPAAEKLFF